The rows below give T cell receptor beta chains drawn from one sample of a study of graft-versus-host responses after intestinal transplantation. Assay: immunoSEQ multiplex PCR; the TCRdb copy retains only in-frame clones and omits some. Among about 16,000 clones, approximately 88% were seen once, and the ten largest hold approximately 5.5%. Sequencing was performed on PBMCs, taken 110 days after intestinal transplant. All receptors derive from a human patient who received an intestinal transplant, so some T cells may come from the graft donor. Both conserved end residues are part of each CDR3. Each record gives: V gene, clone size, D gene, J gene, CDR3 protein, CDR3 DNA. A D gene is named only where the DNA matches it firmly. Clone size appears in some rows only: once, few, many, or a class for an expanded clone.

V: TRBV28
size: NA
D: TRBD1
J: TRBJ1-5
CDR3: CASSAGTDSNQPQHF
DNA: TGTGCCAGCAGTGCCGGGACAGATAGCAATCAGCCCCAGCATTTT

V: TRBV4-2
size: NA
D: NA
J: TRBJ1-4
CDR3: CASSLEGPVSEKLFF
DNA: TGTGCCAGCAGCTTGGAGGGGCCCGTCTCCGAAAAACTGTTTTTT

V: TRBV5-7
size: NA
D: NA
J: TRBJ2-6
CDR3: CASSIFCVQSRANVLTF
DNA: TGTGCCAGCTCTATTTTTTGCGTACAAAGTCGGGCCAACGTCCTGACTTTC

V: TRBV19
size: NA
D: TRBD1
J: TRBJ1-4
CDR3: CASSHIQGEEDLGEKLFF
DNA: TGTGCCAGTAGTCATATTCAGGGGGAGGAGGATTTGGGAGAAAAACTGTTTTTT

V: TRBV2
size: NA
D: TRBD1
J: TRBJ1-6
CDR3: CASSDRTGRFNSPLHF
DNA: TGTGCCAGCAGTGACAGGACAGGTCGATTTAATTCACCCCTCCACTTT

V: TRBV5-4
size: NA
D: TRBD1
J: TRBJ1-2
CDR3: CASSLDRGRVGYTF
DNA: TGTGCCAGCAGCTTGGACAGGGGGCGCGTTGGCTACACCTTC

V: TRBV6-1
size: NA
D: TRBD2
J: TRBJ2-5
CDR3: CASSELAGGPQTQYF
DNA: TGTGCCAGCAGTGAACTAGCGGGAGGGCCACAGACCCAGTACTTC

V: TRBV5-6
size: NA
D: NA
J: TRBJ2-6
CDR3: CASSLGGQRFSGANVLTF
DNA: TGTGCCAGCAGCTTGGGAGGACAGCGCTTCTCTGGGGCCAACGTCCTGACTTTC

V: TRBV4-2
size: NA
D: TRBD2
J: TRBJ2-7
CDR3: CASSQAGGAGHSYEQYF
DNA: TGTGCCAGCAGCCAAGCGGGGGGGGCGGGGCATTCCTACGAGCAGTACTTC

V: TRBV4-1
size: NA
D: TRBD2
J: TRBJ2-1
CDR3: CASSQAGGPYNEQFF
DNA: TGCGCCAGCAGCCAAGCGGGAGGGCCCTACAATGAGCAGTTCTTC

V: TRBV11-1
size: NA
D: NA
J: TRBJ2-3
CDR3: CASRPQRVTDTQYF
DNA: TGTGCCAGCAGACCACAGCGGGTCACAGATACGCAGTATTTT

V: TRBV5-3
size: NA
D: NA
J: TRBJ2-7
CDR3: CARSLAPTSCYEQYF
DNA: TGTGCCAGAAGTCTTGCCCCCACTAGCTGCTACGAGCAGTACTTC

V: TRBV9
size: NA
D: TRBD2
J: TRBJ2-1
CDR3: CASSVVPSGRFNEQFF
DNA: TGTGCCAGCAGCGTAGTGCCTAGCGGGAGGTTTAATGAGCAGTTCTTC

V: TRBV7-9
size: NA
D: TRBD2
J: TRBJ2-1
CDR3: CASSFTGTSVDEQFF
DNA: TGTGCCAGCAGCTTTACCGGGACTAGCGTGGATGAGCAGTTCTTC

V: TRBV5-1
size: NA
D: NA
J: TRBJ1-1
CDR3: CASSLPRSGWKTEAFF
DNA: TGCGCCAGCAGCCTCCCACGGTCGGGGTGGAAGACTGAAGCTTTCTTT

V: TRBV27
size: NA
D: TRBD2
J: TRBJ2-7
CDR3: CASSYTFGLAGVLSYEQYF
DNA: TGTGCCAGCAGCTATACGTTCGGACTAGCGGGAGTGCTGTCCTACGAGCAGTACTTC

V: TRBV28
size: NA
D: TRBD2
J: TRBJ2-7
CDR3: CASRSLAGFSYEQYF
DNA: TGTGCCAGCCGTAGCCTAGCGGGGTTCTCCTACGAGCAGTACTTC

V: TRBV6-4
size: NA
D: NA
J: TRBJ1-2
CDR3: CASSECSIRSVDYGYTF
DNA: TGTGCCAGCAGTGAGTGTAGCATTCGGAGCGTCGACTATGGCTACACCTTC

V: TRBV4-1
size: NA
D: TRBD2
J: TRBJ2-7
CDR3: CASSLRAGGVDEQYF
DNA: TGCGCCAGCAGCCTTAGAGCGGGAGGAGTTGACGAGCAGTACTTC

V: TRBV6-6
size: NA
D: TRBD1
J: TRBJ2-1
CDR3: CASSWDSSYNEQFF
DNA: TGTGCCAGCAGTTGGGACAGTTCCTACAATGAGCAGTTCTTC

V: TRBV30
size: NA
D: NA
J: TRBJ2-7
CDR3: CAWNPRAGASYEQYF
DNA: TGTGCCTGGAACCCTCGGGCAGGGGCCTCCTACGAGCAGTACTTC

V: TRBV5-5
size: NA
D: TRBD2
J: TRBJ2-7
CDR3: CASSTTSGAAEQYF
DNA: TGTGCCAGCAGCACGACTAGCGGGGCGGCCGAGCAGTACTTC

V: TRBV19
size: once
D: NA
J: TRBJ1-2
CDR3: CASSIAGWTNYGYTF
DNA: TGTGCCAGTAGTATAGCAGGGTGGACTAACTATGGCTACACCTTC

V: TRBV7-8
size: NA
D: NA
J: TRBJ2-7
CDR3: CASSLAVGAQSYEQYF
DNA: TGTGCCAGCAGCTTAGCGGTCGGCGCACAGAGCTACGAGCAGTACTTC

V: TRBV28
size: NA
D: NA
J: TRBJ2-1
CDR3: CASSLRDNEQFF
DNA: TGTGCCAGCAGTCTGAGGGACAATGAGCAGTTCTTC

V: TRBV10-2
size: NA
D: NA
J: TRBJ1-1
CDR3: CASSAGAGEAFF
DNA: TGCGCCAGCAGTGCTGGGGCGGGTGAAGCTTTCTTT

V: TRBV28
size: NA
D: NA
J: TRBJ2-1
CDR3: CASSPTSDGYNEQFF
DNA: TGTGCCAGCAGTCCAACTAGTGACGGCTACAATGAGCAGTTCTTC

V: TRBV6-5
size: NA
D: NA
J: TRBJ2-3
CDR3: CASSNPDTQYF
DNA: TGTGCCAGCAGTAATCCAGATACGCAGTATTTT